The rows below give T cell receptor beta chains drawn from one sample of a study of tumor-infiltrating lymphocytes in primary liver carcinoma. MiXCR, run by TCRdb on the multiplex PCR reads, gives a single entry per CDR3 protein. The table shows 310,000 or so distinct CDR3 sequences, with nearly 60% occurring only once. The source material was peripheral blood. The receptors come from a woman in her 30s with primary liver carcinoma and hepatitis B virus infection. CDR3s leave out the opening cysteine and the closing phenylalanine or tryptophan.

TRBJ2-7 TRBV4-1 15 ASSQVGLARAEYEQY
TRBJ1-5 TRBV11-3 11 ASGSSQYQPQH
TRBJ2-7 TRBV11-2 17 ASSLGPWNRQRARSEQY
TRBJ2-1 TRBV28 13 ASRRLATYGNEQF
TRBJ2-2 TRBV4-3 13 ASSGQGAVTGELF
TRBJ2-1 TRBV12-3/TRBV12-4 14 ASSLVSGSPYNEQF
TRBJ2-1 TRBV11-2 14 ASSTSSPAHYNEQF
TRBJ1-2 TRBV20-1 14 SAGGTGSFPPYGYT
TRBJ1-5 TRBV12-3/TRBV12-4 14 ASPHRRGYSNQPQH
TRBJ2-1 TRBV29-1 13 SVVLGGIEYNEQF
TRBJ2-1 TRBV11-2 12 ASSTSGGADEQF
TRBJ1-5 TRBV6-5 15 ASSYGFPSISNQPQH
TRBJ2-1 TRBV7-9 11 ASKGLAGDEQF
TRBJ2-5 TRBV11-3 13 ARSFWSSGKETHY
TRBJ2-2 TRBV11-2 12 ASRAGLETGELF
TRBJ2-7 TRBV29-1 13 SIQDRDSFSYEQY
TRBJ2-1 TRBV4-3 14 ASNQEGPGGSNEQF
TRBJ2-2 TRBV25-1 10 ASIPSCGELF
TRBJ2-2 TRBV12-3/TRBV12-4 13 ASSSDFGRARELF
TRBJ1-2 TRBV28 13 ASSGPGTGQVSYT
TRBJ2-7 TRBV5-4 13 ASSFGTSGVYEQY
TRBJ2-2 TRBV4-3 12 ANSQDEGSGELF
TRBJ2-7 TRBV16 14 ASSQIRDRGQYEQY
TRBJ2-1 TRBV15 14 ATSRTGTSSYNEQF
TRBJ2-7 TRBV30 11 AWSLNFSDEQY
TRBJ2-7 TRBV29-1 9 SAGTSYEQY
TRBJ2-5 TRBV6-6 12 ASRPPGQQETQY
TRBJ2-3 TRBV2 11 ASSDRAQYTQY
TRBJ1-1 TRBV11-2 11 ASSPRLGEKAF
TRBJ2-1 TRBV7-9 13 ASSRHEDSRYEQF
TRBJ2-3 TRBV6-2/TRBV6-3 13 ANSYLRLDIDTQY
TRBJ2-1 TRBV12-3/TRBV12-4 10 ASSLYGNEQF
TRBJ2-5 TRBV6-6 12 ASSDSGREETQY
TRBJ1-3 TRBV11-2 12 AGCYGPASNTIY
TRBJ2-6 TRBV6-2/TRBV6-3 15 ASSPRIGGTGTNVLT
TRBJ1-5 TRBV6-2/TRBV6-3 13 ASSYQTASNQPQH
TRBJ1-1 TRBV4-3 14 ASSQDLVGDGTEAF
TRBJ2-5 TRBV5-6 13 ASSLRLGLRETQY
TRBJ2-5 TRBV5-4 11 ASSSWGSTTQY
TRBJ2-5 TRBV5-6 15 ASSLESDRGWRETQY
TRBJ2-4 TRBV4-1 17 ASSQGLGLAGSWENVQY
TRBJ2-2 TRBV6-2/TRBV6-3 13 ASRRTGAITGELF
TRBJ1-2 TRBV24-1 15 ATSDAQDGVFANGYT
TRBJ1-6 TRBV28 12 ASSSGTGNLPLH
TRBJ2-5 TRBV5-6 11 ASSRISRETQY
TRBJ2-3 TRBV11-1 11 ASSLGSRGTRY
TRBJ1-5 TRBV6-1 10 ASSEFAHPQH
TRBJ1-2 TRBV29-1 10 SVLEGLYGYT